Below, one TCR beta chain is given with its context. The protocol was immunoSEQ multiplex PCR, while the TCRdb copy is restricted to in-frame clones and leaves out a portion. The table shows some 74,000 clones, with roughly 92% occurring only once. The data originate from a study of T cell changes during pregnancy in multiple sclerosis. V was clipped by 0 bases and J by 8 bases, with 17 bases between them. The CDR3 runs to 15 residues. Germline V lookup: CDR1 SGHNT, CDR2 YYREEE (reference sequence). The V gene is TRBV5-4, the J gene TRBJ2-5; weak D call: TRBD1 (7 bases). The specimen was peripheral blood, collected after pregnancy. The receptor comes from a female donor in good health, enrolled as a control in a pregnancy study. CDR3 residues: CASSLVSGGLDTQYF. CDR3 nucleotides: TGTGCCAGCAGCTTGGTTTCAGGGGGGTTGGACACCCAGTACTTC. Together with reference TRBV5-4 and TRBJ2-5, the CDR3 gives the full variable domain: ETGVTQSPTHLIKTRGQQVTLRCSSQSGHNTVSWYQQALGQGPQFIFQYYREEENGRGNFPPRFSGLQFPNYSSELNVNALELDDSALYLCASSLVSGGLDTQYFGPGTRLLVL.